The source of this T cell receptor (beta chain) is a study of cytomegalovirus exposure and HLA in healthy donors. The PCR was carried out with 60 Vbeta primers and 13 Jbeta primers. Repertoires were generated with immunoSEQ multiplex PCR, while TCRdb's copy carries only in-frame clones and drops some. The sample gives over 80,000 clones, roughly two thirds of which show up once; over 3% is in the top ten. Regarding the study as a whole: Exclusion applied to some V segments, including TRBV6-2 and TRBV6-3, as they were indistinguishable.

CDR1 and CDR2 from the germline V gene are SNHLY and FYNNEI. The CDR3 sequence is 16 residues long. The junction had 11 bases not matched to a gene; V was cut back by 5 bases and J by 3 bases. Details on this clone: The antigen remains undetermined.

The donors, nominally healthy at sampling, likely had unrecorded immune exposures. The source is a man aged 40-50 years in good health and CMV-seronegative. V is TRBV2 and J is TRBJ2-7, with 9 positions matching TRBD2. Sequencing used PBMCs. The CDR3 loop reads CASSRLADLRYYEQYF. DNA for the CDR3: TGTGCCAGCAGTCGACTAGCGGACCTCCGGTACTACGAGCAGTACTTC.